Below, 24 T cell receptor beta chains from the same sample are listed, as sequenced in a study of T cell clonality in common variable immunodeficiency. The data were produced by immunoSEQ multiplex PCR, yet TCRdb's version contains in-frame clones alone and is incomplete. The record shows roughly 57,000 clones for this sample, with no singletons present. The sequencing sample was made of peripheral blood mononuclear cells. The receptors derive from a person aged 18 to 70 in good health.

This clone was recorded many times. The CDR3 loop is CASSNPNGGRYEQYF. The CDR3 DNA, read in part, is TGTGCCAGTAGTAACCCCAACGGAGGGCGTTACGAG. The chain links TRBV19 to TRBJ2-7, with D tentatively TRBD2 (6 bases). The read comes to an end 3 residues before the CDR3 does, leaving the germline J gene to fill in the end. Germline CDR1 is LNHDA and CDR2 is SQIVND (reference sequence). The CDR3 is made up of 15 amino acids. V lost 4 bases to trimming and J lost 4 bases, with 17 bases between them.

This clone occurred a few times. Read sequence stops 3 residues before the CDR3 end, and the germline J gene provides the missing end. This chain uses TRBV20-1 with TRBJ2-5; 8 nucleotides agree with TRBD2. Germline loops: CDR1 DFQATT, CDR2 SNEGSKA (reference sequence). After removal of 6 bases from V and 1 base from J, the junction contained 10 bases not matched to a gene. The CDR3 sequence is 15 residues long. CDR3 loop: CSAPRAGGSQETQYF. The sequenced part of the CDR3 DNA is TGCAGTGCCCCTAGGGCGGGGGGCTCCCAAGAGACC.

The sample holds a few counts of this clone. The read stops 3 residues short of the end of the CDR3; the missing end is completed from the germline J gene. The chain employs TRBV5-4 and TRBJ2-5; a possible D gene is TRBD1 (5 bases). Trimming pared 0 bases from V and 1 base from J, leaving 7 bases between. This CDR3 contains 14 residues. Germline V gene lookup returns CDR1 SGHNT and CDR2 YYREEE (reference sequence). CDR3 amino acids: CASSLVQGQETQYF. The CDR3 DNA, read in part, is TGTGCCAGCAGCTTGGTCCAGGGCCAAGAGACC.

This clone has ten or more counts. The read terminates 3 residues before the CDR3 end, so the remaining end is supplied by the germline J gene. This chain uses TRBV7-2 with TRBJ2-5, with 7 bases fitting TRBD1. From germline, CDR1 is SGHTA and CDR2 FQGNSA. V was clipped by 5 bases and J by 2 bases; unmatched bases: 5. The CDR3 extends over 14 amino acids. The CDR3 reads CASSRSGQQETQYF. The part of the CDR3 DNA that was read is TGTGCCAGCAGCCGATCGGGACAGCAAGAGACC.

In its sample, this clone was seen many times. Sequencing ends 3 residues short of the CDR3 end; the germline J gene provides the rest. The V call is TRBV30, the J call TRBJ1-2; possibly TRBD1 for D (5 bases). Germline-derived CDR1 and CDR2 are GTSNPN and SVGIG (reference sequence). This CDR3 comprises 15 residues. Between the trimmed V and J ends, which lost 0 bases and 7 bases, there was a span of 18 bases. CDR3 sequence reads: CAWSVRGLTGGGYTF. The sequenced CDR3 bases are TGTGCCTGGAGTGTACGGGGCCTCACGGGGGGTGGC.

Comments on this clone: Coverage ceases 3 residues before the CDR3 finishes, and the germline J gene fills in the end. The chain is built from TRBV19 and TRBJ1-1; a weak D match, TRBD1 (5 bases). This CDR3 spans 14 amino acids. In germline, CDR1 is LNHDA, CDR2 SQIVND (reference sequence). The V end was cut by 6 bases, the J end by 4 bases, with 15 bases between. The DNA read from the CDR3 is TGTGCCAGTAGGGTAGGACGTCAGGGCACTGAA. It encodes CASRVGRQGTE. The CDR3, in full, reads CASRVGRQGTEAFF.

This clone was found many times. The CDR3 goes on 3 residues after the read ends, and that part is filled in from the germline J gene. J is TRBJ1-1 and V is TRBV7-6; TRBD1 might be the D (5 bases). The CDR3 is 14 residues long. Trimming shortened V by 1 base and J by 3 bases, and 9 bases separated the two germline ends. Per germline, CDR1 SGHVS and CDR2 FNYEAQ. CDR3 in amino acids: CASSLDAGDTEAFF. CDR3 DNA, as far as it was read: TGTGCCAGCAGCTTAGATGCGGGGGACACTGAA.

At least ten counts were recorded for this clone. The read ends 3 residues shy of where the CDR3 ends; the end is completed using the germline J gene. The chain carries TRBV5-4 and TRBJ2-7; 12 bases are a match to TRBD2. Losses at the gene ends were 1 base for V and 6 bases for J; bases not matched to a gene: 8. This CDR3 has 16 residues. The germline V gene has CDR1 SGHNT and CDR2 YYREEE (reference sequence). CDR3 DNA (partial): TGTGCCAGCAGCTTGACCCCTAGCGGGAGGGATAGCGAG. Translated, it gives CASSLTPSGRDSE. From start to end, the CDR3 is CASSLTPSGRDSEQYF.

This clone was counted many times. The CDR3 end falls 3 residues outside the read, so it is completed with the germline J gene. The V gene is TRBV19, the J gene TRBJ2-3; D might be TRBD2 (6 bases). The CDR3 contains 16 residues. The V and J ends lost 3 bases and 4 bases respectively, with 17 bases between them. Germline values: CDR1 LNHDA, CDR2 SQIVND (reference sequence). The CDR3 here is CASSIPGGPGSDTQYF. The DNA read from the CDR3 is TGTGCCAGTAGTATTCCTGGAGGGCCAGGGTCAGATACG.

A word on this clone: The read is 3 residues too short to cover the CDR3 end, so that end is filled in from the germline J gene. The rearrangement uses TRBV19 and TRBJ1-2; D is perhaps TRBD1 (6 bases). The CDR3 is made up of 15 amino acids. Looked up from germline, CDR1 is LNHDA and CDR2 is SQIVND (reference sequence). The CDR3 region is CASRDPRDTHFRYTF. The sequenced CDR3 bases are TGTGCCAGTAGGGATCCCCGGGACACCCATTTTCGC.

This clone was observed at least ten times. The CDR3 extends 3 residues past the end of the read, so its final part is completed from the germline J gene. This sequence joins TRBV7-3 and TRBJ2-1; TRBD1 matches 7 bases. In germline, CDR1 is SGHTA, CDR2 FQGTGA. The CDR3 runs to 16 residues. V lost 4 bases, J lost 0 bases, and 6 bases stayed unmatched. The CDR3 DNA, read in part, is TGTGCCAGCAGCTCAACCGGGGACAGCTCCTACAATGAG. Translating it yields CASSSTGDSSYNE. The CDR3, in full, reads CASSSTGDSSYNEQFF.

This clone has ten or more counts. The CDR3 goes on 3 residues after the read ends, and that part is filled in from the germline J gene. V gene TRBV7-2 combines with J gene TRBJ1-2; D is unclear. V lost 5 bases and J lost 2, with 9 bases in between. The CDR3 has 13 amino acids. Germline V gives CDR1 SGHTA, CDR2 FQGNSA. This CDR3 is CASSPQENYGYTF. CDR3 DNA, as far as it was read: TGTGCCAGCAGCCCGCAGGAGAACTATGGC.

This clone was detected ten times or more. The CDR3 end falls 3 residues outside the read, so it is completed with the germline J gene. The J gene is TRBJ2-5, the V gene TRBV5-1, with D unclear. The CDR3 loop spans 14 amino acids. Looked up from germline, CDR1 is SGHRS and CDR2 is YFSETQ. V was shortened by 0 bases and J by 1 base, with 7 bases between the two germline ends. The CDR3 sequence is CASSLADTQETQYF. The sequenced CDR3 bases are TGCGCCAGCAGCTTGGCCGACACCCAAGAGACC.

This clone showed up many times. The sequenced fragment ends 3 residues before the CDR3 boundary, so the rest is inferred from the germline J gene. V and J are TRBV5-1 and TRBJ2-1, with 7 positions matching TRBD1. CDR3 length: 13 residues. V lost 2 bases to trimming and J lost 9 bases; unmatched junction nucleotides: 5. In germline, CDR1 is SGHRS, CDR2 YFSETQ. The DNA read from the CDR3 is TGCGCCAGCAGCTTTGACAGGGCGTTTGAG. As protein: CASSFDRAFE. The whole CDR3 sequence is CASSFDRAFEQFF.

The CDR3 protein is CASVRNSSSNSPLFF. CDR3 bases read: TGTGCCAGTGTACGAAACAGTTCGTCAAATTCACCG. This chain joins TRBV19 and TRBJ2-2; D is unresolved. Read data end 3 residues before the CDR3 end; the end is taken from the germline J gene. CDR1 LNHDA and CDR2 SQIVND come from the germline V gene (reference sequence). The CDR3 has 15 amino acids.

In its sample, this clone was seen many times. Read coverage stops 3 residues before the CDR3 terminus; the germline J gene supplies the remainder. The rearrangement uses TRBV5-1 and TRBJ2-2, with 7 bases fitting TRBD1. The CDR3 length is 16 residues. V gave up 4 bases and J gave up 0 bases; unmatched junction bases: 6. Germline V gives CDR1 SGHRS, CDR2 YFSETQ. CDR3 protein: CASSITGDTNTGELFF. Incomplete CDR3 DNA: TGCGCCAGCAGCATCACAGGGGACACGAACACCGGGGAG. Filled out from reference TRBV5-1 and TRBJ2-2, the complete variable domain reads KAGVTQTPRYLIKTRGQQVTLSCSPISGHRSVSWYQQTPGQGLQFLFEYFSETQRNKGNFPGRFSGRQFSNSRSEMNVSTLELGDSALYLCASSITGDTNTGELFFGEGSRLTVL.

This clone has only a few counts. A much bigger clone sits one base away, suggesting this may be a read error. The CDR3 end lies 3 residues beyond the end of the read and is filled in from the germline J gene. The V gene is TRBV19, the J gene TRBJ1-4; the D gene is possibly TRBD1 (5 bases). CDR3 length: 15 residues. CDR1 and CDR2 from the germline V gene are LNHDA and SQIVND (reference sequence). This chain's CDR3 is CASSIPGTGANVLFF. The CDR3 DNA, read in part, is TGTGCCAGTAGTATACCAGGGACTGGGGCCAACGTA.

This clone was recorded at least ten times. Coverage ceases 3 residues before the CDR3 finishes, and the germline J gene fills in the end. The chain joins TRBV7-2 to TRBJ2-1; 8 nucleotides align to TRBD2. The CDR3 contains 15 residues. The V segment lost 5 bases and the J segment 7 bases; nucleotides outside the gene matches: 10. Germline V gene lookup returns CDR1 SGHTA and CDR2 FQGNSA. CDR3 sequence: CASSPSGGDRNEQFF. The CDR3 DNA, read in part, is TGTGCCAGCAGCCCCAGCGGGGGTGATAGGAATGAG. Full variable domain (rest looked up from reference TRBV7-2 and TRBJ2-1): GAGVSQSPSNKVTEKGKDVELRCDPISGHTALYWYRQSLGQGLEFLIYFQGNSAPDKSGLPSDRFSAERTGGSVSTLTIQRTQQEDSAVYLCASSPSGGDRNEQFFGPGTRLTVL.

This clone was seen at least ten times. The read halts 3 residues ahead of the CDR3 end, with the missing end drawn from the germline J gene. The chain carries TRBV5-1 and TRBJ2-1, with a possible D match to TRBD1 (5 bases). Germline CDR1 and CDR2: SGHRS and YFSETQ. The length of the CDR3 is 15 residues. The ends were cut back, 0 bases at V and 5 bases at J, with 12 bases in the middle. This CDR3 reads CASSLARTGNNEQFF. The sequenced CDR3 bases are TGCGCCAGCAGCTTGGCGCGAACAGGTAACAATGAG.

At least ten counts were recorded for this clone. The read stops 3 residues short of the end of the CDR3; the missing end is completed from the germline J gene. This chain connects TRBV10-3 to TRBJ1-1; D is unresolved. The V end lost 3 bases, the J end lost 6 bases, and 11 bases lay between the germline ends. The length of the CDR3 is 13 residues. Looked up from germline, CDR1 is ENHRY and CDR2 is SYGVKD. CDR3 DNA (partial): TGTGCCATCAGTGACCCGGTGGGCTCTGAA. It translates to CAISDPVGSE. The full CDR3 is CAISDPVGSEAFF.

In this sample, this clone turned up many times. Read sequence stops 3 residues before the CDR3 end, and the germline J gene provides the missing end. The chain has TRBV10-1 and TRBJ1-4; 10 bases match TRBD1. V dropped 5 bases and J dropped 8; count of bases not matched to a gene: 8. Germline CDR1 is WNHNN and CDR2 is SYGVQD (reference sequence). The CDR3 loop spans 15 amino acids. The DNA read from the CDR3 is TGCGCCAGCAGTCCCGGGACAGGGGAGAAGGAAAAA. It translates to CASSPGTGEKEK. The full CDR3 reads CASSPGTGEKEKLFF.

This clone has ten or more counts. The CDR3 end is not reached by the read, which stops 3 residues before it; the germline J gene fills it in. This rearrangement joins TRBV6-2 or TRBV6-3 to TRBJ2-3; D is ambiguous. Germline V CDR1 and CDR2: MNHEY, SVGEGT. This CDR3 has 14 residues. CDR3 sequence reads: CASTKGQHQETQYF. CDR3 bases read: TGTGCCAGCACCAAGGGTCAGCATCAAGAGACG.

This clone has ten or more counts. The CDR3 extends 3 residues past the end of the read, so its final part is completed from the germline J gene. The V call is TRBV6-1, the J call TRBJ2-1; D may be TRBD2 (6 bases). The V gene's germline CDR1 is MNHNS and CDR2 SASEGT. This CDR3 region has 15 residues. Trimming took off 2 bases at V and 5 bases at J, with 13 bases between the two ends. The sequenced part of the CDR3 DNA is TGTGCCAGCAGTGAACCCCTAGCGTATGACAATGAG. Encoded protein: CASSEPLAYDNE. The whole CDR3 sequence reads CASSEPLAYDNEQFF.

This clone was picked up many times. The CDR3 end lies 3 residues beyond the end of the read and is filled in from the germline J gene. The chain uses TRBV5-1 and TRBJ2-4; unclear D gene. The CDR3 has 13 amino acids. The germline V gene has CDR1 SGHRS and CDR2 YFSETQ. Trimming took off 4 bases at V and 0 bases at J, with 5 bases between the two ends. CDR3 bases read: TGCGCCAGCAGCCCCGGAGCCAAAAACATT. Its translation: CASSPGAKNI. In full, the CDR3 is CASSPGAKNIQYF.